The table lists the clone carrying this T cell receptor beta chain with a count of one. What it recognizes is unknown. The data were taken from a study of shared clonotypes between healthy human individuals. The overall study: Aged 18 to 49, the donors were two women and a few men. Study-level results: What naive subsets generally showed was a larger estimated richness than memory subsets showed.

There are 17 residues in the CDR3. Per the germline V gene, CDR1 is SGHNT and CDR2 is YYREEE (reference sequence). Trimming removed 0 bases at V and 0 bases at J, with 15 bases between. The assay was carried out at the deep level. Replicate sorted-subset PCRs were loaded with around 200 ng DNA, approximately 31,000 T cell genomes. Sequenced by immunoSEQ multiplex PCR; TCRdb stores in-frame clones only, minus some. Of about 2.4 million clones detected, approximately 94% appear once; the ten largest clones hold around 0.14%. Sequencing was done on a sample of naive CD4+ T cells sorted from blood. Subset: CD45RA+ positively selected. This clonotype was sampled from a man aged 18 to 29 in good health. This chain links TRBV5-4 with TRBJ1-1; possible D gene TRBD1, 6 bases. CDR3 nucleotides: TGTGCCAGCAGCTTGGGGTCCGGACAGAGTATGAACACTGAAGCTTTCTTT. Translating gives CASSLGSGQSMNTEAFF.